Presented here are 28 T cell receptor beta chains from one specimen sequenced in a study of blood T cell repertoires in COVID-19. Sequencing was performed with immunoSEQ multiplex PCR; in TCRdb, only in-frame clones are kept and a portion is missing. The repertoire holds about 160,000 clones, with 82% as singletons. The source material was peripheral blood. Receptors were obtained from an elderly woman with acute or convalescent COVID-19.

The chain employs TRBV4-3 and TRBJ2-1; 10 bases align to TRBD2. V lost 1 base and J lost 8; bases outside the gene matches: 8. This CDR3 comprises 16 residues. Germline V gene data show CDR1 as LGHNA and CDR2 as YSLEER. CDR3 nucleotide sequence: TGCGCCAGCAGCCAAGTCTGGTCTAGCGGGAGTTATGAGCAGTTCTTC. It translates to CASSQVWSSGSYEQFF.

J is TRBJ1-3 and V is TRBV7-9; TRBD1 aligns across 8 bases. The V gene's germline CDR1 is SEHNR and CDR2 FQNEAQ (reference sequence). J lost 0 bases, V lost 1 base, and 2 bases had no gene match. The CDR3 is 16 residues long. This CDR3 reads CASSLGTGLSGNTIYF. CDR3 nucleotide sequence: TGTGCCAGCAGCTTAGGGACAGGGCTCTCTGGAAACACCATATATTTT.

This clone has only one observation. The rearrangement links TRBV21-1 to TRBJ2-7; the listed D gene, TRBD2, was not tested against the DNA. TRBV21-1 is assigned pseudogene status. The CDR3 is 15 residues long. The CDR3 loop reads CASSKGTGEGYEQYF. The CDR3 region has the DNA TGTGCCAGCAGCAAAGGAACGGGAGAGGGCTACGAGCAGTACTTC.

This rearrangement joins TRBV19 to TRBJ1-1; perhaps TRBD1 as D (6 bases). Germline lookup yields CDR1 LNHDA and CDR2 SQIVND (reference sequence). The CDR3 runs to 15 residues. Trimming took off 6 bases at V and 0 bases at J, with 14 bases between the two ends. This chain's CDR3 is CASSHGQYMNTEAFF. In DNA form, the CDR3 reads TGTGCCAGTAGCCACGGACAGTACATGAACACTGAAGCTTTCTTT.

The genes are TRBV6-6 and TRBJ1-2, with a possible D match to TRBD1 (5 bases). The CDR3 totals 16 residues. V was shortened by 2 bases and J by 0 bases, with 13 bases between the two germline ends. Germline CDR1 and CDR2: MNHNY and SVGAGI (reference sequence). CDR3 protein: CASSYKPTVTNYGYTF. CDR3 DNA sequence: TGTGCCAGCAGTTACAAACCGACAGTTACTAACTATGGCTACACCTTC.

V and J are TRBV6-6 and TRBJ2-3; D possibly corresponds to TRBD2 (5 bases). V dropped 1 base and J dropped 0 bases, with 8 bases sitting between them. Germline V lookup: CDR1 MNHNY, CDR2 SVGAGI (reference sequence). The CDR3 is 15 residues long. CDR3 in DNA: TGTGCCAGCAGTTACTTTCGGACTAGCACAGATACGCAGTATTTT. Protein: CASSYFRTSTDTQYF.

V and J are TRBV5-5 and TRBJ2-5; D gene unclear. The germline V gene encodes CDR1 SGHKS and CDR2 YYEKEE (reference sequence). The length of the CDR3 is 14 residues. Trimming pared 0 bases from V and 5 bases from J, leaving 11 bases between. Here the CDR3 DNA reads TGTGCCAGCAGCTTGGGGAATGTCGGGGAGACCCAGTACTTC. Translating it yields CASSLGNVGETQYF.

J is TRBJ2-7 and V is TRBV7-2; TRBD2 might be the D (5 bases). Germline V gives CDR1 SGHTA, CDR2 FQGNSA. V was trimmed by 4 bases and J by 6 bases, leaving 13 bases between them. This CDR3 spans 13 amino acids. CDR3 in amino acids: CASSSLTMSEQYF. As DNA, the CDR3 is TGTGCCAGCAGCTCCCTGACTATGAGCGAGCAGTACTTC.

The chain links TRBV7-8 to TRBJ2-3; 11 nucleotides line up with TRBD2. The CDR3 runs 15 residues. Germline V gives CDR1 SGHVS, CDR2 FQNEAQ. The V segment lost 4 bases and the J segment 10 bases; nucleotides outside the gene matches: 10. CDR3 amino acids: CASSWGTSGGGSQYF. Written as DNA, the CDR3 is TGTGCCAGCAGCTGGGGGACTAGCGGAGGAGGTTCGCAGTATTTT.

This chain uses TRBV27 with TRBJ1-2; D not certain. The CDR3 runs to 16 residues. Germline lookup yields CDR1 MNHEY and CDR2 SMNVEV (reference sequence). Trimming removed 5 bases from V and 3 bases from J, with 19 bases in between. The CDR3 DNA sequence: TGTGCCAGCAGTCCCTCGTCCGGCCAGGTTGACTATGGCTACACCTTC. It translates to CASSPSSGQVDYGYTF.

V gene TRBV5-1 combines with J gene TRBJ1-1; 8 bases map to TRBD1. The V segment lost 4 bases and the J segment 1 base; nucleotides outside the gene matches: 3. The CDR3 is made up of 14 amino acids. The germline gives CDR1 SGHRS, CDR2 YFSETQ. CDR3 nucleotide sequence: TGCGCCAGCAGCCTGGACAGGGCGAACACTGAAGCTTTCTTT. The encoded protein is CASSLDRANTEAFF.

This chain uses TRBV18 with TRBJ2-7; D gene unclear. Trimming removed 5 bases at V and 4 bases at J, with 18 bases between. The CDR3 is 15 amino acids. Germline CDR1 reads KGHSH; CDR2 reads LQKENI. The CDR3 nucleotides are TGTGCCAGCTCATCCAGTTCGACGGGTGAATACGAGCAGTACTTC. Residues: CASSSSSTGEYEQYF.

This chain joins TRBV15 and TRBJ1-2, with D possibly being TRBD1 (5 bases). Germline V gene sequence: CDR1 LNHNV, CDR2 YYDKDF (reference sequence). Between the trimmed V and J ends, which lost 3 bases and 5 bases, there was a span of 13 bases. CDR3 length: 14 residues. CDR3 residues: CATSRATGEYGYTF. CDR3 DNA sequence: TGTGCCACCAGCAGGGCTACGGGGGAATATGGCTACACCTTC.

V is TRBV30 and J is TRBJ1-1; no firm D call. V lost 7 bases, J lost 1 base, and 13 bases lay in between. The CDR3 extends over 13 amino acids. Looked up from germline, CDR1 is GTSNPN and CDR2 is SVGIG (reference sequence). The CDR3 bases are TGTGCCTTCGTGCGGTCGGAGAACACTGAAGCTTTCTTT. This sequence encodes CAFVRSENTEAFF.

This rearrangement joins TRBV9 to TRBJ1-1; no clear D. The V and J ends lost 6 bases and 8 bases respectively, with 17 bases between them. The length of the CDR3 is 13 residues. Germline CDR1 and CDR2: SGDLS and YYNGEE. In nucleotides, the CDR3 is TGTGCCAGCACCGACCCTCGGGGAGGGGAAGCTTTCTTT. The encoded protein is CASTDPRGGEAFF.

The chain recombines TRBV5-1 with TRBJ1-6, with D tentatively TRBD1 (6 bases). Germline V gene lookup returns CDR1 SGHRS and CDR2 YFSETQ. CDR3 length equals 14 residues. The ends were cut back, 0 bases at V and 10 bases at J, with 11 bases in the middle. CDR3 loop: CASSLDREESPLHF. For the CDR3, the DNA is TGCGCCAGCAGCTTGGACAGGGAAGAATCACCCCTCCACTTT.

The chain uses TRBV7-9 and TRBJ2-3; D ambiguous. CDR3 length: 14 residues. The V gene lost 5 bases and the J gene lost 0 bases, with 9 bases spanning the gap. CDR1 and CDR2 from the germline V gene are SEHNR and FQNEAQ (reference sequence). CDR3 coding DNA: TGTGCCAGCAGCCCACCCACTAGCACAGATACGCAGTATTTT. Translating it yields CASSPPTSTDTQYF.

This chain links TRBV18 with TRBJ2-7; TRBD2 agrees at 13 bases. The junction had 5 bases not matched to a gene; V was cut back by 3 bases and J by 3 bases. Germline V gives CDR1 KGHSH, CDR2 LQKENI. CDR3 size: 16 residues. CDR3 in DNA: TGTGCCAGCTCACCGTACCGGACTAGCGGGGGCTACGAGCAGTACTTC. Amino acid sequence: CASSPYRTSGGYEQYF.

This clone was counted between two and nine times. The rearrangement joins TRBV6-5 to TRBJ1-3; D may be TRBD1 (6 bases). This CDR3 region has 15 residues. CDR1 and CDR2 from the germline V gene are MNHEY and SVGAGI. Trimming left V 0 bases short and J 2 bases short, with 8 bases between. The CDR3 nucleotides are TGTGCCAGCAGTTACTCCCCAGGGGCTGGAAACACCATATATTTT. It codes for CASSYSPGAGNTIYF.

The rearrangement uses TRBV20-1 and TRBJ1-2; no clear D. This CDR3 contains 10 residues. Germline CDR1 and CDR2: DFQATT and SNEGSKA (reference sequence). The V end was cut by 3 bases, the J end by 7 bases, with 6 bases between. For the CDR3, the DNA is TGCAGTGCTAGTTCTTTTGGCTACACCTTC. Translation gives CSASSFGYTF.

This chain links TRBV6-5 with TRBJ1-5; TRBD1 aligns across 7 bases. The V gene's germline CDR1 is MNHEY and CDR2 SVGAGI. V trimming: 4 bases; J trimming: 4 bases; junction bases outside the gene matches: 7. The CDR3 spans 15 residues. The CDR3 DNA follows: TGTGCCAGCAGTTCCTCGTCACAGGGGAATCAGCCCCAGCATTTT. Translation gives CASSSSSQGNQPQHF.

V is TRBV5-6 and J is TRBJ1-2, with D unresolved. This CDR3 region has 14 residues. Germline assignment: CDR1 SGHDT and CDR2 YYEEEE. The V end was cut by 6 bases, the J end by 8 bases, with 20 bases between. The CDR3 loop reads CASNLNRISYGYTF. In nucleotides, the CDR3 is TGTGCCAGCAACCTTAATCGAATTTCCTACGGCTACACCTTC. Complete variable domain (other parts from reference TRBV5-6 and TRBJ1-2): DAGVTQSPTHLIKTRGQQVTLRCSPKSGHDTVSWYQQALGQGPQFIFQYYEEEERQRGNFPDRFSGHQFPNYSSELNVNALLLGDSALYLCASNLNRISYGYTFGSGTRLTVV.

Written as DNA, the CDR3 is TGTGCCAGTAGGAGGACAGGGTCGAGCAATGAGCAGTTCTTC. Its translation is CASRRTGSSNEQFF. This chain joins TRBV19 and TRBJ2-1; 8 nucleotides align to TRBD1. Germline CDR1 LNHDA, CDR2 SQIVND (reference sequence). The CDR3 spans 14 residues. Unmatched junction bases numbered 7, after V lost 6 bases and J lost 6 bases.

The CDR3 DNA is TGTGCCAGTAGTACGGCAGGGGCCCAATTTCTCAACTATGGCTACACCTTC. Its protein is CASSTAGAQFLNYGYTF. The chain is built from TRBV19 and TRBJ1-2; D perhaps matches TRBD1 (6 bases). Germline lookup yields CDR1 LNHDA and CDR2 SQIVND (reference sequence). The V end lost 4 bases, the J end lost 2 bases, and 20 bases lay between the germline ends. The CDR3 consists of 17 residues.

V and J are TRBV19 and TRBJ2-7; 10 bases fit TRBD1. Germline CDR1 reads LNHDA; CDR2 reads SQIVND (reference sequence). V lost 4 bases and J lost 0; bases outside the gene matches: 9. This CDR3 has 17 amino acids. The CDR3 is CASSNPPGTGDSYEQYF. The CDR3 region has the DNA TGTGCCAGTAGTAATCCGCCCGGGACAGGGGACTCCTACGAGCAGTACTTC.

This rearrangement joins TRBV10-3 to TRBJ1-2; D gene ambiguous. Germline CDR1 is ENHRY and CDR2 is SYGVKD. The CDR3 runs to 15 residues. With 2 bases removed from V and 5 bases from J, the gap between germline ends came to 15 bases. CDR3 protein: CAISEGSLLVYGYTF. In DNA form, the CDR3 reads TGTGCCATCAGTGAGGGCTCTTTGCTGGTTTATGGCTACACCTTC.

The chain has TRBV15 and TRBJ1-5, with 8 bases that match TRBD1. The germline CDR1 and CDR2 sequences are LNHNV and YYDKDF (reference sequence). The V segment lost 0 bases and the J segment 4 bases; nucleotides outside the gene matches: 8. The CDR3 loop spans 17 amino acids. The chain's CDR3 is CATSRDLTGGWNQPQHF. DNA for the CDR3: TGTGCCACCAGCAGAGACCTAACAGGGGGTTGGAATCAGCCCCAGCATTTT.

The chain links TRBV20-1 to TRBJ2-4; D is perhaps TRBD2 (6 bases). Germline values: CDR1 DFQATT, CDR2 SNEGSKA (reference sequence). The V gene lost 5 bases and the J gene lost 6 bases, with 8 bases spanning the gap. The CDR3 extends over 11 amino acids. Here the CDR3 reads CSAHGRNIQYF. CDR3 DNA sequence: TGCAGTGCTCACGGGAGAAACATTCAGTACTTC.